This T cell receptor (beta chain) was identified during a study of radiotherapy plus CTLA-4 blockade in lung cancer. Germline V gene sequence: CDR1 SGHDT, CDR2 YYEEEE. The CDR3 is 15 amino acids. Unmatched junction bases numbered 5, after V lost 5 bases and J lost 3 bases. Assay used: immunoSEQ multiplex PCR; TCRdb lists only in-frame clones, some missing. The table shows 50,000 to 60,000 clones, with about 80% occurring only once. The rearrangement links TRBV5-6 to TRBJ2-4; 10 nucleotides agree with TRBD1. The source is a human donor with non-small cell lung cancer whose response to radiotherapy plus ipilimumab could not be evaluated. Here the sequenced sample was peripheral blood, taken from a patient treated with radiotherapy plus ipilimumab. CDR3 sequence reads: CASSLTGGDKNIQYF. The CDR3 nucleotides are TGTGCCAGCAGTCTGACAGGGGGCGACAAAAACATTCAGTACTTC.